This entry is about one TCR beta chain. What it binds is not known. TCRdb re-analysed the RT-PCR reads in MiXCR, keeping a single row per CDR3 protein. There are about 520,000 distinct CDR3 sequences in the sample; roughly 25% occur only once, and approximately 2% lies in the top ten. This sample is drawn from a study of response to subunit inactivated influenza vaccine. Study outcomes and limitations: It was suggested by the authors that few new T cells are recruited by each seasonal influenza vaccination.

CDR1 and CDR2 from the germline V gene are DFQATT and SNEGSKA (reference sequence). The trim removed 6 bases at V and 5 bases at J, leaving 5 bases unmatched. The CDR3 sequence is 12 residues long. The chain carries TRBV20-1 and TRBJ2-5; 8 bases map to TRBD2. The clonotype comes from a man aged 45-60 years who received an inactivated influenza vaccine. The material sequenced was CD4+ T cells sorted from PBMCs, taken about 5 days after vaccination. The CDR3 region has the DNA TGCAGTGCCATCGGACTAGCTGAGACCCAGTACTTC. This sequence encodes CSAIGLAETQYF.